These 6 T cell receptor beta chains came from one sample sequenced in a study of T-cell memory formation after mild COVID-19 (dated by TCRdb to the early 2020s). Library prep was done by 5' RACE. Sequencing took place on an Illumina NovaSeq 6000. TCRdb ran its own pipeline on the public reads, namely fastp trimming at Q25 and MiXCR clone calling, and kept in-frame beta chains. Identical CDR3 protein sequences are pooled into one entry, listed with their most common genes and DNA. Here the sample has approximately 570,000 distinct CDR3 sequences; about a sixth occur a single time. Around 12% of the sample rests with the top ten. The sequencing input was PBMCs or a T cell subset sorted from them (not recorded which). The receptors come from an adult woman who had mild COVID-19 (a few samples of this study predate the infection). The sample titles of this study are shuffled in the database, so cell type and time point are left out; the donor was told from shared clones.

The table lists this clonotype with many counts. The rearrangement joins TRBV5-4 to TRBJ2-7; D is perhaps TRBD1 (6 bases). This CDR3 has 12 residues. CDR1 and CDR2 (germline): SGHNT, YYREEE (reference sequence). V was shortened by 4 bases and J by 4 bases, with 9 bases between the two germline ends. CDR3 in DNA: TGTGCCAGCAGCAGGGACATTTACGAGCAGTACTTC. Amino acids: CASSRDIYEQYF.

This rearrangement joins TRBV3-1 to TRBJ2-2; 13 bases align to TRBD2. Germline values: CDR1 LGHDT, CDR2 YNNKEL (reference sequence). CDR3 length equals 16 residues. Trimming cost V 5 bases and J 6 bases; bases outside gene matches: 6. In DNA form, the CDR3 reads TGTGCCAGCAGCTCCCAGACTAGCGGGGGGTCCGGGGAGCTGTTTTTT. This gives the protein CASSSQTSGGSGELFF.

J is TRBJ2-1 and V is TRBV12-3 or TRBV12-4; no reliable D call. The CDR3 has 13 amino acids. V was shortened by 6 bases and J by 12 bases, with 18 bases between the two germline ends. The CDR3 DNA sequence: TGTGCCAGCAGGGGCGGTGGGCCGTTGGGGCAGTTCTTC. Protein: CASRGGGPLGQFF.

This clonotype has just a few counts. The rearrangement uses TRBV3-1 and TRBJ2-2; the D is unclear. CDR3 length: 13 amino acids. The V gene lost 1 base and the J gene lost 5 bases, with 5 bases spanning the gap. Looked up from germline, CDR1 is LGHDT and CDR2 is YNNKEL (reference sequence). The CDR3 reads CASSQVETGELFF. The DNA for the CDR3 is TGTGCCAGCAGCCAAGTCGAGACCGGGGAGCTGTTTTTT.

The chain has TRBV2 and TRBJ1-5, with D unclear. The CDR3 has 14 amino acids. Germline V CDR1 and CDR2: SNHLY, FYNNEI. V lost 3 bases, J lost 3 bases, and 9 bases lay in between. DNA of the CDR3: TGTGCCAGCAGTGAGGTGGCCACCAATCAGCCCCAGCATTTT. The encoded protein is CASSEVATNQPQHF.

The chain is built from TRBV6-2 or TRBV6-3 and TRBJ2-7; D may be TRBD1 (6 bases). Germline CDR1 is MNHEY and CDR2 is SVGEGT. V lost 2 bases to trimming and J lost 5 bases, with 7 bases between them. CDR3 length equals 12 residues. The CDR3 DNA reads TGTGCCAGCAGTTACCACAGGGACGAGCAGTACTTC. Amino acids: CASSYHRDEQYF.